Below, 11 T cell receptor beta chains from the same sample are listed, as sequenced in a study of T cell responses to AZD1222 COVID-19 vaccine. Data came from immunoSEQ multiplex PCR; TCRdb stores just in-frame clones and leaves some out. The table records tens of thousands of clones, 90% to 95% of them present only once. The sequenced sample was peripheral blood, obtained on day 0 of MenACWY control vaccination. These receptors were obtained from an adult in good health.

This clone is a singleton in its sample. CDR3 bases: TGTGCCAGCAGCTCTCCTCTCGGCGCCAGCTCCTACGAGCAGTACTTC. Protein sequence: CASSSPLGASSYEQYF. The J gene is TRBJ2-7, the V gene TRBV9; D remains unclear. CDR1 is SGDLS and CDR2 is YYNGEE in the germline V gene. The CDR3 is 16 residues long. Deletions cut 4 bases from V and 0 bases from J, with 17 bases between.

This clone was observed a single time. At one end the junction does not follow the germline gene, possibly because of a read error. The chain has TRBV3-1 (or the pseudogene TRBV3-2) and TRBJ1-1; D not certain. The V gene's germline CDR1 is LGHDT and CDR2 YNNKEL (reference sequence). The CDR3 extends over 12 amino acids. In DNA, the CDR3 is TGTGCCAGCAGTCAAGGGTATCCTGAAGCTTTCTTT. Protein: CASSQGYPEAFF.

The chain couples TRBV30 to TRBJ2-7; 9 bases match TRBD2. V was pared by 2 bases and J by 1 base, with 9 bases of the junction left unmatched. Germline CDR1 and CDR2: GTSNPN and SVGIG (reference sequence). The CDR3 is 16 amino acids. CDR3 bases: TGTGCCTGGAGTATGCTAGCGGGACTGTCATCCTACGAGCAGTACTTC. This sequence encodes CAWSMLAGLSSYEQYF.

This clone showed up just once. The CDR3 sequence is CASSSETGGLAQHF. The CDR3 coding sequence is TGTGCCAGCAGTTCTGAGACAGGCGGGCTGGCCCAGCATTTT. V gene TRBV6-5 combines with J gene TRBJ1-5; the D gene is possibly TRBD1 (6 bases). The CDR3 contains 14 residues. Germline-derived CDR1 and CDR2 are MNHEY and SVGAGI. V lost 4 bases and J 11 bases, leaving 18 bases between the germline ends.

The rearrangement joins TRBV6-5 to TRBJ2-7, with D perhaps matching TRBD2 (7 bases). The CDR3 spans 15 residues. CDR1 and CDR2 from the germline V gene are MNHEY and SVGAGI. V was pared by 6 bases and J by 1 base, with 16 bases between. In nucleotides, the CDR3 is TGTGCCAGCAGATGGGGGGGGGCGAATTCCTACGAGCAGTACTTC. Translated: CASRWGGANSYEQYF.

CDR3 nucleotides: TGTGCCAGCAGTGAATCGGGAGACGAGGTATATTTT. It translates to CASSESGDEVYF. The chain uses TRBV6-1 and TRBJ1-3; D not certain. V lost 2 bases, J lost 14 bases, and 13 bases lay in between. From germline, CDR1 is MNHNS and CDR2 SASEGT. The CDR3 is 12 amino acids.

The chain couples TRBV7-2 to TRBJ2-7; TRBD2 agrees at 14 bases. This CDR3 contains 17 residues. J gave up 6 bases and V 3 bases, and 10 bases lay outside the gene matches. Germline V gene data show CDR1 as SGHTA and CDR2 as FQGNSA. The CDR3 DNA sequence: TGTGCCAGCAGCTTGAATTCGGGACTAGCGGGAGTTCTCGAGCAGTACTTC. Protein sequence: CASSLNSGLAGVLEQYF.

The chain links TRBV24-1 to TRBJ2-1, with D perhaps matching TRBD1 (6 bases). This CDR3 spans 12 amino acids. V was trimmed by 5 bases and J by 7 bases, leaving 8 bases between them. The V gene's germline CDR1 is KGHDR and CDR2 SFDVKD. CDR3 residues: CATSGDTNEQFF. The CDR3 nucleotides are TGTGCCACCAGTGGGGACACGAATGAGCAGTTCTTC.

This chain joins TRBV5-1 and TRBJ2-1; possibly TRBD1 for D (6 bases). The CDR3 sequence is 13 residues long. From germline, CDR1 is SGHRS and CDR2 YFSETQ. The germline V and J ends were trimmed by 5 bases and 10 bases, with 16 bases remaining between them. CDR3 amino acids: CASSVGVGGEQFF. The CDR3 DNA follows: TGCGCCAGCAGTGTGGGAGTTGGGGGCGAGCAGTTCTTC.

The rearrangement links TRBV14 to TRBJ2-1; the D is unclear. This CDR3 has 14 amino acids. CDR1 SGHDN and CDR2 FVKESK come from the germline V gene. Trimming shortened V by 1 base and J by 9 bases, and 13 bases separated the two germline ends. The CDR3 loop is CASSQVTRFGEQFF. The CDR3 bases are TGTGCCAGCAGCCAAGTTACCAGGTTCGGTGAGCAGTTCTTC. Based on the CDR3 plus reference TRBV14 and TRBJ2-1, the full variable domain is EAGVTQFPSHSVIEKGQTVTLRCDPISGHDNLYWYRRVMGKEIKFLLHFVKESKQDESGMPNNRFLAERTGGTYSTLKVQPAELEDSGVYFCASSQVTRFGEQFFGPGTRLTVL.

The rearrangement joins TRBV21-1 to TRBJ2-7; the DNA was not compared with TRBD1, the D call given in the table. TRBV21-1 is termed a pseudogene. The CDR3 spans 12 residues. Written as DNA, the CDR3 is TGTGCCCCCGGCGCGCAGGGCCACGAGCAGTACTTC. Its protein product is CAPGAQGHEQYF.